This T cell receptor beta chain was sequenced for a study of response to subunit inactivated influenza vaccine. This CDR3 region has 15 residues. V gave up 6 bases and J gave up 8 bases; unmatched junction bases: 8. TCRdb re-derived calls from the RT-PCR reads in MiXCR, one entry per CDR3 protein. The repertoire holds about 570,000 distinct CDR3 sequences, approximately 10% seen once, with approximately 11% in the top ten. Findings and limits, study-wide: It was the authors' suggestion that each seasonal influenza vaccination recruits few new T cells.

This clonotype was counted ten times or more. What it binds is not known. These data were also filed under a second study, of T cells expressing NK-cell markers. From that second work: Template switching by 5'RACE with UMIs generated the TCR beta cDNA. NKG2C+ dominant clonotypes from several donors made up about 1.0-7.5% of CD8+ T cells. In a handful of donors, dominant clonotypes made up roughly 25-60.1% of CD3+CD56-NKG2C+ cells.

Material: PBMCs from blood, obtained on the day of vaccination. The rearrangement joins TRBV12-3 or TRBV12-4 to TRBJ2-1; 12 bases align to TRBD1. This clonotype was sampled from a man aged 50 or older who received an inactivated influenza vaccine. CDR3 amino acids: CASSPTGQGAHEQFF. The CDR3 bases are TGTGCCAGCAGCCCTACGGGACAGGGGGCTCATGAGCAGTTCTTC.